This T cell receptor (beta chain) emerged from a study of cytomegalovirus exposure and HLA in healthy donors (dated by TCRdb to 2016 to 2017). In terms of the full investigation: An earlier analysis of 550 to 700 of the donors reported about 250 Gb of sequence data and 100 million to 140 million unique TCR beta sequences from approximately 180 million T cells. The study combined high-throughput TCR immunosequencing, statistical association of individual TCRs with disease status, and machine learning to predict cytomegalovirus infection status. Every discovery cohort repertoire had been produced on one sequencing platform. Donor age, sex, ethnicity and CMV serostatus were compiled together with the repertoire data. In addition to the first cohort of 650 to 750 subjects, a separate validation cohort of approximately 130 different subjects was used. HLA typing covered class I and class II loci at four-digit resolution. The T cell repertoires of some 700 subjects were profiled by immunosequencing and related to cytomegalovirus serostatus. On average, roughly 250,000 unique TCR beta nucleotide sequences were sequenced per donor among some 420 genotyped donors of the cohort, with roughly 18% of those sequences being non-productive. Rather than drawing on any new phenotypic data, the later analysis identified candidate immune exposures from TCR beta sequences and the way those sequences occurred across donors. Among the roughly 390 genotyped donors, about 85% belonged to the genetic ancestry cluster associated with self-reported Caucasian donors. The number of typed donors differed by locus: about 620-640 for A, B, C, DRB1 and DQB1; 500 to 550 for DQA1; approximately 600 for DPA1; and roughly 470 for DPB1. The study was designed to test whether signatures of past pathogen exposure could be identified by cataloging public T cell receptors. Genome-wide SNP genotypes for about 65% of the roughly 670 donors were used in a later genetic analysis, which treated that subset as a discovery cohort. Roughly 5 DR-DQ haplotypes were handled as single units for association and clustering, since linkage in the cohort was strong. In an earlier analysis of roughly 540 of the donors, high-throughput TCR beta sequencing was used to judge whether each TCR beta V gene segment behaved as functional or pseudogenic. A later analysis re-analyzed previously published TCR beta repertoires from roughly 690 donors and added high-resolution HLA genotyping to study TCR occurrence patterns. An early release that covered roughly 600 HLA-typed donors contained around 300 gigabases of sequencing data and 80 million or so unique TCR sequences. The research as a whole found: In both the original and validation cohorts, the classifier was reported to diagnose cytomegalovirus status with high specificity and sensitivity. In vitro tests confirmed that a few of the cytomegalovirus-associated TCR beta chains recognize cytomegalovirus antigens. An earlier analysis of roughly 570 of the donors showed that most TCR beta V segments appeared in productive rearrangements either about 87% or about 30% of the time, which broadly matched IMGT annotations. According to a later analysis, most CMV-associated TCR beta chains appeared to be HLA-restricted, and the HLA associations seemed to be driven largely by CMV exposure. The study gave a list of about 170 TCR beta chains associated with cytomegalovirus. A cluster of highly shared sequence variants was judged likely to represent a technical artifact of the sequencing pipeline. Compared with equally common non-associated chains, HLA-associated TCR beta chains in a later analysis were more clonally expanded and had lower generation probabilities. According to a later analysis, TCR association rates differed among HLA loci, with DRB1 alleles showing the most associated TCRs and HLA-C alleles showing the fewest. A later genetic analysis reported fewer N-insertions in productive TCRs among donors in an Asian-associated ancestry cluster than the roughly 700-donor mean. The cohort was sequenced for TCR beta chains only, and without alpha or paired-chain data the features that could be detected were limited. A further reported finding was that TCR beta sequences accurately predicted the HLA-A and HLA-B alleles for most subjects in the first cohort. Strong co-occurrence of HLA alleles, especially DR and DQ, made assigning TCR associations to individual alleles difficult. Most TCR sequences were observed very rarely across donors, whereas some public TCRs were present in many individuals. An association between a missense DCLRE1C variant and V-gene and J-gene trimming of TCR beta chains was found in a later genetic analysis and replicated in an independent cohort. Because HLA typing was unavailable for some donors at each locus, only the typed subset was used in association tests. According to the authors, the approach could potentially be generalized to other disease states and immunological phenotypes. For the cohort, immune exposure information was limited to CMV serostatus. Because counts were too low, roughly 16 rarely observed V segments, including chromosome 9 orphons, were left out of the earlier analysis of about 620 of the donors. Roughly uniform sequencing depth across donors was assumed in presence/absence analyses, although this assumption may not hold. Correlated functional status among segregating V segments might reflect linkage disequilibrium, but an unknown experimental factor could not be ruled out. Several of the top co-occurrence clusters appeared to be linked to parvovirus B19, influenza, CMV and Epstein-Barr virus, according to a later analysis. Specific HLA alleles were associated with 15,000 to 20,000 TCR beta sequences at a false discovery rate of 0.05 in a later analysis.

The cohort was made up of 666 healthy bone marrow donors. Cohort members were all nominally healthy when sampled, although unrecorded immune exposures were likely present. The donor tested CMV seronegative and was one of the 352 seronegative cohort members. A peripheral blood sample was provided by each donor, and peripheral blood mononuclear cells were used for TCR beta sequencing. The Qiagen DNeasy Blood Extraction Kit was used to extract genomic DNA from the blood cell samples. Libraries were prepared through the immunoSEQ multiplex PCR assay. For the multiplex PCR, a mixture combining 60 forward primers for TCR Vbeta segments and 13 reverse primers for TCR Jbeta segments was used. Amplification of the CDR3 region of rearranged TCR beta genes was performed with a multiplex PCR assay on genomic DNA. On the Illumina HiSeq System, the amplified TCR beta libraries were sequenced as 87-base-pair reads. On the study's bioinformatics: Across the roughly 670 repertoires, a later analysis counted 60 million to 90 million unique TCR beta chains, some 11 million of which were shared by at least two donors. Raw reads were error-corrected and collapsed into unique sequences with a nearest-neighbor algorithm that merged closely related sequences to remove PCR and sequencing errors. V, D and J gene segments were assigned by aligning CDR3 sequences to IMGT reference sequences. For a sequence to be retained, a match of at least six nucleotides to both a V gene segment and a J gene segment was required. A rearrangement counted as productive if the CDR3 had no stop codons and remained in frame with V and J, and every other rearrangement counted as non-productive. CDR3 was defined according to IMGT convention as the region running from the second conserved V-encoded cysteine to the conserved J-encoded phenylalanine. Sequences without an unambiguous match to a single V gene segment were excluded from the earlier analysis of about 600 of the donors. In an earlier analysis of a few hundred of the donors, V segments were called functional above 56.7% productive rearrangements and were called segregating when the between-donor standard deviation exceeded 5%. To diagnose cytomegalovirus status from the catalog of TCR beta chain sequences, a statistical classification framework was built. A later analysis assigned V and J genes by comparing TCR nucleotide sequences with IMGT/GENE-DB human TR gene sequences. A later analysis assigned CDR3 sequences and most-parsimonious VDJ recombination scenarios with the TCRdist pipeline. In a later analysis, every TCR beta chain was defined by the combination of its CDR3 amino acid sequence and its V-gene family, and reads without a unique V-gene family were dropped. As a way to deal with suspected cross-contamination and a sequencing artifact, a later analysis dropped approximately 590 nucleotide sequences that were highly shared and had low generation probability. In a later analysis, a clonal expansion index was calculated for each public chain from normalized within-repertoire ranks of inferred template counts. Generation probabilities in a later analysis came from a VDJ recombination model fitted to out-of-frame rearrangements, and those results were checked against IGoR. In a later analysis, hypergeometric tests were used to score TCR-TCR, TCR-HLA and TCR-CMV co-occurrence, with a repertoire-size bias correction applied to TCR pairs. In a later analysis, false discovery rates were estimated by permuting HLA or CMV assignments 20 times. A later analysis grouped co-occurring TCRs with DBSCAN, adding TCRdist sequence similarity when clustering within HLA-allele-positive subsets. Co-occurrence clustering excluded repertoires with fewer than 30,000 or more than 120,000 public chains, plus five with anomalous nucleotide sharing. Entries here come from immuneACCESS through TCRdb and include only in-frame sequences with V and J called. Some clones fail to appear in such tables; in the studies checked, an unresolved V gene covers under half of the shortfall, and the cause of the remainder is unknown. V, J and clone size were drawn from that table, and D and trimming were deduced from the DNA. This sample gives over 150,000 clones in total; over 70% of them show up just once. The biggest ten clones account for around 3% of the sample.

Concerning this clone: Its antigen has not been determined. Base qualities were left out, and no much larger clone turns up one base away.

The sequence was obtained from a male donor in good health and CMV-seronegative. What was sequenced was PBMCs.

This receptor carries the CDR3 CAWSVGTGVYGYTF. The nucleotide sequence reads TGTGCCTGGAGTGTAGGGACAGGGGTCTATGGCTACACCTTC. The chain uses TRBV30 and TRBJ1-2; TRBD1 lines up with 10 middle nucleotides. CDR3 length: 14 amino acids, cysteine to phenylalanine. Just CDR3 DNA is preserved here, 42 bases in frame from base 1. For CDR1 and CDR2, the germline V gene (reference sequence) lists GTSNPN and SVGIG. V loses 0 bases at its end and J loses 4 bases; junction bases beyond the gene matches: 2.